This T cell receptor beta chain was obtained from a study of blood T cells in healthy people across ages. Study-wide findings and caveats: With naive T cell percentage, TCR beta diversity showed a strong correlation.

Each donor gave 9.5 to 10 milliliters of peripheral blood. This clonotype was observed a single time. Antigen unknown. CDR1 is SGHRS, CDR2 YFSETQ, per germline. This CDR3 has 14 amino acids. Deletions cut 4 bases from V and 0 bases from J, with 11 bases between. The second PCR ran 7 to 11 cycles with a sample-barcoded 5' primer and J-beta primers. One entry per CDR3 protein results from TCRdb running MiXCR on the 5' RACE reads. The data hold about 1.1 million distinct CDR3 sequences, with more than 30% observed a single time. J is TRBJ2-7 and V is TRBV5-1; the D is unclear. This receptor was obtained from a man aged 18-30 years in good health. Sequences were obtained from blood. CDR3 nucleotide sequence: TGCGCCAGCAGCGGGCAGGAACCCTCCTACGAGCAGTACTTC. It translates to CASSGQEPSYEQYF.